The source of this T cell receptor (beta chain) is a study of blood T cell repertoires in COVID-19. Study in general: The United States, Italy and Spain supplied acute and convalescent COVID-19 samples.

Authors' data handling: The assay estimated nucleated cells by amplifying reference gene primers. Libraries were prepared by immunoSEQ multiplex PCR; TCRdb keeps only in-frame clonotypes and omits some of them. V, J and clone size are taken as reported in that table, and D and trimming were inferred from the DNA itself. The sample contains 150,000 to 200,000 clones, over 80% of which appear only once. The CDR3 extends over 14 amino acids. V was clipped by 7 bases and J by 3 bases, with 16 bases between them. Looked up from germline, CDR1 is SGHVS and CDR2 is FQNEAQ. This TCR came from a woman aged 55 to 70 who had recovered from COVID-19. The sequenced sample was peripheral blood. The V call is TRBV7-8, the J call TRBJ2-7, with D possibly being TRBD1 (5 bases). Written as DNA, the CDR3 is TGTGCCAGCATCCCTGACAGAGCCTACTACGAGCAGTACTTC. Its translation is CASIPDRAYYEQYF. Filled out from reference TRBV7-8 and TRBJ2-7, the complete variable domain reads GAGVSQSPRYKVAKRGQDVALRCDPISGHVSLFWYQQALGQGPEFLTYFQNEAQLDKSGLPSDRFFAERPEGSVSTLKIQRTQQEDSAVYLCASIPDRAYYEQYFGPGTRLTVT.